This T cell receptor beta chain was captured in a study of blood T cell repertoires in COVID-19 (dated by TCRdb to the early 2020s). In the study overall: The collaborator samples originated in the United States, Italy and Spain and spanned the acute and convalescent phases of COVID-19. The material from the prospective study consisted of cDNA or gDNA derived from T cells, B-cell-depleted T cells, or PBMCs. Subjects who had been exposed to COVID-19, were actively infected with it, or had recovered from it provided the deeply sampled blood TCRbeta repertoires that made up the dataset. The repertoires were released in a freely available public database meant as a resource for research on the immune response to SARS-CoV-2. Samples were obtained from the ongoing ImmuneRACE study (first 160 participants) and from over a thousand subjects provided by 6 global collaborators. The sample metadata nearly always contained a de-identified subject ID, COVID-19 status, age in years and sex. Where HLA class I and class II types were available, the types were taken from metadata supplied by the sample provider, not from assay-based typing. Broad study findings and their caveats: The amount of clinical and demographic metadata varied by source and participant and was provided uncurated.

The trim is 10 bases for V and 5 bases for J, with a gap of 23 bases between the germline ends. The CDR3, cysteine through phenylalanine, is 15 amino acids long. CDR3 DNA only is kept here, 45 bases in frame from base 1. Looking up the germline V gene yields CDR1 ENHRY and CDR2 SYGVKD. TCRbeta CDR3 regions were amplified from genomic DNA by means of the immunoSEQ Assay, a bias-controlled multiplex PCR. From the authors' description of their analysis: The number of nucleated cells in each sample was estimated from the amplification of reference gene primers within the assay. Sequence reads were collapsed and filtered to measure the absolute abundance of every unique TCRbeta CDR3 rearrangement. For each sample, productive Simpson clonality was calculated as the square root of Simpson's diversity index across productive rearrangements. Imported from immuneACCESS, the table was reduced by TCRdb to in-frame sequences with V and J called. These copies leave out some clones; in studies compared against another copy, an unresolved V gene accounts for under half, and the cause of the remainder is not known. V and J calls plus clone size are reproduced from that table; the DNA served to infer D and trimming. The sample records under 150,000 clones, 65% to 85% of which are singletons. The ten largest clones take up 1.9% of the sample.

The collaborating institutions used their own protocols to collect whole blood in K2EDTA tubes. For TCRbeta analysis, collaborators shipped samples in one of three forms: frozen whole blood, isolated PBMCs, or DNA extracted from either of those sample types. On this clone: Its antigen is currently not known. No much larger clone exists at a distance of one base, and base qualities are not known.

The chain links TRBV10-3 with TRBJ1-1, with an unclear D gene assignment. The sample taken for sequencing was peripheral blood. This TCR was recovered from a man aged 70 or older with acute or convalescent COVID-19. This receptor carries the CDR3 CATEPRLGGLTEAFF. The sequenced DNA: TGTGCCACCGAACCGCGGTTGGGAGGTTTAACTGAAGCTTTCTTT.